Described below is a single T cell receptor (beta chain) sequence and its context. Its antigen is unidentified. This PCR relied on a set of 60 Vbeta primers and 13 Jbeta primers. Assay: immunoSEQ multiplex PCR; the TCRdb copy retains only in-frame clones and omits some. The sample has some 110,000 clones; approximately 76% are singletons. The data belong to a study of cytomegalovirus exposure and HLA in healthy donors. There are 14 residues in the CDR3. Germline V gives CDR1 SEHNR, CDR2 FQNEAQ (reference sequence). V gave up 4 bases and J gave up 5 bases; unmatched junction bases: 4. Study outcomes and limitations: Presence/absence results assume similar sequencing depth per donor, which may not hold.

This clonotype was sampled from a man aged 50 to 60 in good health and CMV-seropositive. The rearrangement joins TRBV7-9 to TRBJ2-1, with TRBD1 identical over 8 bases. Material: PBMCs. The chain's CDR3 is CASSSRGQDNEQFF. CDR3 sequence (DNA): TGTGCCAGCAGCTCGAGGGGACAGGACAATGAGCAGTTCTTC.